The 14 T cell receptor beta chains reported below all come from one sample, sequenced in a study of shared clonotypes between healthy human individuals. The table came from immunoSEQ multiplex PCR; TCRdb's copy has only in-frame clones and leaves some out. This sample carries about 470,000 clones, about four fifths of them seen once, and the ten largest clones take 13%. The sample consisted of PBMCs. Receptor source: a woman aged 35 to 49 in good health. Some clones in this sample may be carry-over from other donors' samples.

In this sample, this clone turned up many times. CDR3 sequence: CASSLGGRNTEAFF. CDR3 nucleotide sequence: TGTGCCAGCAGCTTGGGGGGGCGGAACACTGAAGCTTTCTTT. The V and J genes are TRBV5-4 and TRBJ1-1; weak D call: TRBD1 (6 bases). Between the trimmed V and J ends, which lost 0 bases and 1 base, there was a span of 7 bases. Germline V lookup: CDR1 SGHNT, CDR2 YYREEE (reference sequence). This CDR3 contains 14 residues.

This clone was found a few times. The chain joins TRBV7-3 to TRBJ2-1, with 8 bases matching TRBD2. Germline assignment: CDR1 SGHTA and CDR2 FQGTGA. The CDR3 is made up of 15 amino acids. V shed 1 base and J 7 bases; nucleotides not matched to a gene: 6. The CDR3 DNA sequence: TGTGCCAGCAGCTTAATGGCGGGAGGTAGGAATGAGCAGTTCTTC. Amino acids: CASSLMAGGRNEQFF. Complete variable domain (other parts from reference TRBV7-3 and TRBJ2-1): GAGVSQTPSNKVTEKGKYVELRCDPISGHTALYWYRQSLGQGPEFLIYFQGTGAADDSGLPNDRFFAVRPEGSVSTLKIQRTERGDSAVYLCASSLMAGGRNEQFFGPGTRLTVL.

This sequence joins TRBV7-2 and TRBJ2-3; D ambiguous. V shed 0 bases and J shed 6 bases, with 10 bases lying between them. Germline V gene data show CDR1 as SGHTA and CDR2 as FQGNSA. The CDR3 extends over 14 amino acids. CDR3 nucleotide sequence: TGTGCCAGCAGCTTAGCAGGGTTGAGCGATACGCAGTATTTT. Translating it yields CASSLAGLSDTQYF.

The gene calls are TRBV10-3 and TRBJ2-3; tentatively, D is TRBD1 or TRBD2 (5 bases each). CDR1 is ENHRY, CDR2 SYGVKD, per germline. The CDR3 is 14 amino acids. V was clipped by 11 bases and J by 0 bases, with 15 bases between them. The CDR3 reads CASRPGRSTDTQYF. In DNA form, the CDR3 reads TGTGCCTCCCGACCGGGACGTAGCACAGATACGCAGTATTTT.

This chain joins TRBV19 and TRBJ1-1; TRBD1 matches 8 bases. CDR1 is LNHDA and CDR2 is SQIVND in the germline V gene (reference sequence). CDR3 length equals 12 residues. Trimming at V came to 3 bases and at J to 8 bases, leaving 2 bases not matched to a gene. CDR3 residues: CASSIRQGEAFF. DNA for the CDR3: TGTGCCAGTAGTATCCGACAGGGGGAAGCTTTCTTT. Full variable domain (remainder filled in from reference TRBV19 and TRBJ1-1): DGGITQSPKYLFRKEGQNVTLSCEQNLNHDAMYWYRQDPGQGLRLIYYSQIVNDFQKGDIAEGYSVSREKKESFPLTVTSAQKNPTAFYLCASSIRQGEAFFGQGTRLTVV.

The DNA of the CDR3 is TGTGCCAGCAGTTTCTGGAATTCGAACACTGAAGCTTTCTTT. This sequence encodes CASSFWNSNTEAFF. The chain joins TRBV28 to TRBJ1-1; no firm D call. CDR1 is MDHEN, CDR2 SYDVKM, per germline. V was pared by 3 bases and J by 1 base, with 9 bases between. The CDR3 loop spans 14 amino acids.

CDR3 bases: TGTGCCAGCAGCTTAGGGGGCACAAGCGGAGAGACCCAGTACTTC. The encoded protein is CASSLGGTSGETQYF. The chain combines TRBV11-2 with TRBJ2-5; D may be TRBD1 or TRBD2 (5 bases each). CDR1 is SGHAT and CDR2 is FQNNGV in the germline V gene. CDR3 length: 15 residues. V was clipped by 1 base and J by 4 bases, with 13 bases between them.

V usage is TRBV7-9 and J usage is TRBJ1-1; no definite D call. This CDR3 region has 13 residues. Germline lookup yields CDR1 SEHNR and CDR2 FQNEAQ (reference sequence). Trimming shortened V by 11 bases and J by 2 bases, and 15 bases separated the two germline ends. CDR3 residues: CAATFRDNTEAFF. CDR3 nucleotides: TGTGCCGCGACATTCAGAGATAACACTGAAGCTTTCTTT.

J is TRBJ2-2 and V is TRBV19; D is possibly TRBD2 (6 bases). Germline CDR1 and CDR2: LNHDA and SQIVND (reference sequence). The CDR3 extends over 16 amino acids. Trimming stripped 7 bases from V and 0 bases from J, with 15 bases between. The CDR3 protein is CASTGGPDTNTGELFF. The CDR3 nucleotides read TGTGCCAGTACCGGGGGTCCAGATACGAACACCGGGGAGCTGTTTTTT.

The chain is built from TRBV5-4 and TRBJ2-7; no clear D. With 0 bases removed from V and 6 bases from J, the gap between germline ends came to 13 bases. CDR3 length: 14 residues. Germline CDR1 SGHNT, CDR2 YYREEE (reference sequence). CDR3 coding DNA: TGTGCCAGCAGCTTGGTACCAAGTTTGGGCGAGCAGTACTTC. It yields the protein CASSLVPSLGEQYF. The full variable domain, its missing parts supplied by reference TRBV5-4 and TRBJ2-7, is ETGVTQSPTHLIKTRGQQVTLRCSSQSGHNTVSWYQQALGQGPQFIFQYYREEENGRGNFPPRFSGLQFPNYSSELNVNALELDDSALYLCASSLVPSLGEQYFGPGTRLTVT.

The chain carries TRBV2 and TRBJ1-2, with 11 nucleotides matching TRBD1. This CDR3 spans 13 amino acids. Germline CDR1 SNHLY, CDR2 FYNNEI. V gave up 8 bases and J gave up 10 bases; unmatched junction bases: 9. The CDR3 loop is CASPPGTGGPYTF. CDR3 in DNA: TGTGCCAGCCCCCCTGGGACAGGGGGACCCTACACCTTC. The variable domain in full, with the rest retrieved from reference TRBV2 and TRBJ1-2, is EPEVTQTPSHQVTQMGQEVILRCVPISNHLYFYWYRQILGQKVEFLVSFYNNEISEKSEIFDDQFSVERPDGSNFTLKIRSTKLEDSAMYFCASPPGTGGPYTFGSGTRLTVV.

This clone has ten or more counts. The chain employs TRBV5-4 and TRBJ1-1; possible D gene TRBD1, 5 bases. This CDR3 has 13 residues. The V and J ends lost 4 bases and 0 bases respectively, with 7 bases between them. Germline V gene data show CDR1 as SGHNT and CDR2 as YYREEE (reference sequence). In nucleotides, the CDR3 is TGTGCCAGCAGCATGGGGCTGAACACTGAAGCTTTCTTT. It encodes CASSMGLNTEAFF.

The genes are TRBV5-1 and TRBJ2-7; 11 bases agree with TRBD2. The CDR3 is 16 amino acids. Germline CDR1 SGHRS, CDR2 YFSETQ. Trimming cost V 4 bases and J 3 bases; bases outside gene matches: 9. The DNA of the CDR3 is TGCGCCAGCAGCATGATTAGCGGGAGGGTTAACTACGAGCAGTACTTC. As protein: CASSMISGRVNYEQYF.

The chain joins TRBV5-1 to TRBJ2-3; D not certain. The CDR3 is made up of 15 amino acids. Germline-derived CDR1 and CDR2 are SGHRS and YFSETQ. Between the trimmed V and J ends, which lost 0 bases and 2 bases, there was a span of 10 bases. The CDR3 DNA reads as TGCGCCAGCAGCTTGGGGCAGATTACCACAGATACGCAGTATTTT. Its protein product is CASSLGQITTDTQYF.